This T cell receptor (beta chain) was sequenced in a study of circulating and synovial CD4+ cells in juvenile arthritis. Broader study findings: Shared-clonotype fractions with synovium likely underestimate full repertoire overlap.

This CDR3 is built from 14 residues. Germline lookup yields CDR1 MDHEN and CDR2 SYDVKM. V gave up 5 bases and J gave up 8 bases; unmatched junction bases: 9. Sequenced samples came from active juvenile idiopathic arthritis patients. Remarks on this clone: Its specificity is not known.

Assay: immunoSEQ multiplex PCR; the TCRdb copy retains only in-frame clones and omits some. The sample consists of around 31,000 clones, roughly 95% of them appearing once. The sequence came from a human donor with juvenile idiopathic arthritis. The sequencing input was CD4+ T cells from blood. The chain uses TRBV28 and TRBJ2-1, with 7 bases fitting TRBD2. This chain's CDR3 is CASSPVGRVHEQFF. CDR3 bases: TGTGCCAGCAGTCCCGTGGGGAGGGTACATGAGCAGTTCTTC.